One TCR beta chain is described in this entry. What it binds is unknown. This record belongs to a study of CD8 T cells in Susac syndrome. Study-wide results and caveats: It was acknowledged by the study that relatively few individuals were included in its TCR sequencing and HLA analysis.

The RNA input was about 0.45 to 1 ug, and it was reverse transcribed with random hexamers. TCRdb re-called the immunoSEQ multiplex PCR reads with MiXCR, one entry per CDR3 protein. The sample holds 240,000 or so distinct CDR3 sequences, 90% to 97% seen once. The CDR3 length is 19 residues. Trimming removed 2 bases from V and 4 bases from J; junction bases left unmatched: 12. The germline CDR1 and CDR2 sequences are SGDLS and YYNGEE. The receptor was isolated from a human donor with Susac syndrome. Sequencing was carried out using CD4+ T cells from PBMCs. The V and J genes are TRBV9 and TRBJ2-2; TRBD1 matches 12 bases. The CDR3 DNA follows: TGTGCCAGCAGCGTCAACGCGGGACAGGGGGCGCGTAGCACCGGGGAGCTGTTTTTT. This gives the protein CASSVNAGQGARSTGELFF.